The TCR beta chain under discussion was sequenced for a study of glioma-infiltrating T cells after dendritic cell vaccination (dated by TCRdb to about 2016). Turning to the overall study: The cohort comprised 15 glioblastoma patients from Phase I and II dendritic cell vaccination trials, 9 newly diagnosed and 6 with recurrent disease. Each patient got three intradermal injections of the dendritic cell vaccine, spaced at biweekly intervals, in the arm below the axilla. Autologous tumor lysate-pulsed dendritic cell vaccination was administered to the patients between about 2003 and 2013. TCR sequencing metrics, including TIL content and tumor-blood repertoire overlap, were correlated with survival after dendritic cell vaccination. In glioblastoma patients vaccinated with dendritic cells, deep sequencing of TCR beta CDR3 regions served to measure the amount of tumor-infiltrating lymphocytes and to compare repertoires between tumor and blood. The vaccine was prepared from monocyte-derived dendritic cells that were cultured for seven days with IL-4 and GM-CSF and then pulsed overnight with autologous tumor lysate.

TCRB CDR3 regions were amplified from approximately 2 ug genomic DNA, or all available DNA if less, using the immunoSEQ assay. For multiplex PCR, 60 forward primers for TCR V beta segments and 13 reverse primers for J beta segments were used. Synthetic control templates were spiked into each sample at limiting dilution to estimate reads per starting template. The Illumina HiSeq System generated 87 bp sequencing reads. The paper's processing steps were these. PCR and sequencing errors were removed by a nearest neighbor algorithm that merged closely related sequences. TCR overlap was defined as the percentage of unique tumor TCR beta sequences that were also found in the peripheral blood of the same patient. The table comes from immuneACCESS by way of TCRdb, which keeps in-frame sequences with V and J called. Part of the clones is missing from these tables; in studies checked, under half for an unresolved V gene and the rest for unknown reasons. That table is the source of V, J and clone size, and D and trimming were worked out from the DNA. The sample table contains tens of thousands of clones; only one count was recorded for about 80% of them. Approximately 15% of the sample comes from the top ten.

The time point label here, explained by the study, means: after dendritic cell vaccination, including at tumor progression/relapse. Selection of patients required sufficient residual fresh-frozen tumor tissue and over two years of available survival data. An isocitrate dehydrogenase mutation was not carried by any of the glioblastoma patients, although molecular status was otherwise variable. PBMC were collected before vaccination, two weeks after the third vaccination, and at tumor progression if progression occurred. The Qiagen DNeasy Blood extraction Kit was used for extraction of genomic DNA. Worth noting for this clone: This clone's antigen is unknown. No qualities accompany the bases; no much larger clone lies one base away.

Overall study results and their limits: No direct relationship between TCR clonality and survival was found, suggesting that a diverse polyclonal response may matter. The cohort was small and heterogeneous, few patients had complete blood and tumor sets, and even fewer had initial-recurrent tumor pairs. After dendritic cell vaccination, a higher estimated pretreatment TIL content predicted longer time to progression and overall survival. The three-group TCR overlap response model was described as speculative and requiring prospective validation.

This TCR was sampled from a human donor with glioblastoma. The starting material was blood, obtained after dendritic cell vaccination.

The bases are TGTGCCAGTAGTACCCCGGAGGCAGGGGGCGACTACGAGCAGTACTTC. Translated, it reads CASSTPEAGGDYEQYF. The V gene is TRBV19 and the J gene is TRBJ2-7; 8 middle bases align to TRBD1. The germline V gene (reference sequence) specifies LNHDA as CDR1 and SQIVND as CDR2. Relative to germline, V is missing 4 bases and J is missing 3 bases, with 11 bases of the junction outside any gene match. CDR3 length: 16 amino acids, cysteine to phenylalanine. Solely the CDR3 DNA is kept, with 48 bases framed from the first base.